One sample yielded the 6 T cell receptor beta chains listed below, sequenced in a study of T cells after yellow fever vaccination. TCRdb fed the 5' RACE reads into MiXCR, producing one record per CDR3 protein. The table shows 400,000 or so distinct CDR3 sequences, with about 6.2% occurring only once. The sequenced sample was PBMCs, obtained 5 days after the yellow fever booster vaccination. Every receptor here comes from a young man who received the YFV17D yellow fever vaccine.

This clonotype was seen repeatedly, ten times or more. The chain joins TRBV10-3 to TRBJ2-5, with 9 positions matching TRBD2. The CDR3 runs to 13 residues. V lost 9 bases to trimming and J lost 2 bases; unmatched junction nucleotides: 4. Germline loops: CDR1 ENHRY, CDR2 SYGVKD. The CDR3 bases are TGTGCCATAGGTGGACTAGCGCAAGAGACCCAGTACTTC. As protein: CAIGGLAQETQYF.

This clonotype was recorded many times. The chain has TRBV30 and TRBJ2-7; 7 bases are a match to TRBD2. The CDR3 runs to 14 residues. Looked up from germline, CDR1 is GTSNPN and CDR2 is SVGIG (reference sequence). Trimming removed 1 base from V and 3 bases from J; junction bases left unmatched: 6. The CDR3 sequence is CAWSDQRGRYEQYF. CDR3 in DNA: TGTGCCTGGAGTGATCAGCGGGGCCGCTACGAGCAGTACTTC.

V and J are TRBV7-2 and TRBJ2-7; D perhaps matches TRBD1 (6 bases). V lost 5 bases, J lost 1 base, and 15 bases lay in between. CDR3 size: 15 residues. CDR1 SGHTA and CDR2 FQGNSA come from the germline V gene. The CDR3 loop reads CASSKGTTRSYEQYF. The CDR3 DNA is TGTGCCAGCAGCAAAGGGACAACCCGATCCTACGAGCAGTACTTC.

The chain uses TRBV6-2 or TRBV6-3 and TRBJ2-1; 8 positions match TRBD2. Germline trimming cut 5 bases from V and 5 bases from J; bases unmatched to any gene: 11. Germline CDR1 MNHEY, CDR2 SVGEGT. This CDR3 contains 16 residues. The CDR3: CASSPIEGTRNNEQFF. The DNA of the CDR3 is TGTGCCAGCAGTCCAATAGAAGGGACTAGAAACAATGAGCAGTTCTTC.

The chain combines TRBV20-1 with TRBJ2-5, with 8 nucleotides matching TRBD1. The V gene's germline CDR1 is DFQATT and CDR2 SNEGSKA (reference sequence). This CDR3 is built from 13 residues. Here the CDR3 reads CSLKGTGQETQYF. CDR3 coding DNA: TGCAGCCTTAAAGGGACAGGCCAAGAGACCCAGTACTTC.

This clonotype was observed a handful of times. V usage is TRBV7-2 and J usage is TRBJ2-7; no firm D call. The germline V gene has CDR1 SGHTA and CDR2 FQGNSA. The CDR3 is made up of 14 amino acids. Trimming cost V 4 bases and J 2 bases, with 12 bases left between them. DNA for the CDR3: TGTGCCAGCAGCTACAACGTCAGGCCCTACGAGCAGTACTTC. Translation gives CASSYNVRPYEQYF.